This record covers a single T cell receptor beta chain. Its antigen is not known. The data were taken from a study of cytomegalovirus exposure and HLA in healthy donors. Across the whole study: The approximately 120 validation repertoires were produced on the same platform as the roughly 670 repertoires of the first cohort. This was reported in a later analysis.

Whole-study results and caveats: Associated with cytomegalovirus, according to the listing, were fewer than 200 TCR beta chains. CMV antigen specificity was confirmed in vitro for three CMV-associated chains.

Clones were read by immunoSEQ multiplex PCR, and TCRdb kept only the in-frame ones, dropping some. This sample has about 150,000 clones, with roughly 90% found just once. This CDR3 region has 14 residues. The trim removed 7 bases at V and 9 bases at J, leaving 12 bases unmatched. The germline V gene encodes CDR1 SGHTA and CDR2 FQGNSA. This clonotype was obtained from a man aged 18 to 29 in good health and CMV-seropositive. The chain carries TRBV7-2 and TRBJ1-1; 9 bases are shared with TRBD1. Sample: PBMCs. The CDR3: CASNPSGTGIKAFF. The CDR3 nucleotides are TGTGCCAGCAACCCCTCCGGGACAGGGATAAAAGCTTTCTTT.